The sequence of this T cell receptor (beta chain) was determined in a study of tumor-infiltrating lymphocytes in primary liver carcinoma. In the case of this clonotype: What it binds is unknown.

The CDR3 loop spans 15 amino acids. The germline V and J ends were trimmed by 6 bases and 10 bases, with 27 bases remaining between them. CDR1 is SQVTM, CDR2 ANQGSEA, per germline. The study, taken as a whole, reports: Blood's top-250-clone fraction was significantly lower than that of tumors (p = 0.039). Overlap in tumor-adjacent and tumor-blood pairs fell below that of tumor region pairs. There was no comparison of CD4+ and CD8+ repertoires, as samples were bulk unsorted.

Unsorted whole blood supplied the blood RNA, and germline DNA was isolated too. The input was around 0.5 ug total RNA; TCR beta cDNA was made from it with a constant-region primer. Each TCR beta library was derived from three nested multiplex PCR rounds that employed slightly modified ARM-PCR. Rounds one and two of PCR, each of about 10 cycles, were primed with TRBV1-TRBV30 forward primers and a C-beta reverse primer. TCRdb analysed the multiplex PCR reads with MiXCR anew, one entry per CDR3 protein. Of hundreds of thousands of distinct CDR3 sequences listed, 65% were seen once; the top ten hold more than 8.5%.

This receptor was taken from a man in his forties or fifties with primary liver carcinoma and hepatitis B virus infection. Sequences were obtained from peripheral blood. The J gene is TRBJ1-2, the V gene TRBV29-1; perhaps TRBD1 as D (5 bases). In nucleotides, the CDR3 is TGCAGCGTCCCCAGCGGGGCAGGAAGGCCTTCTGACTACACCTTC. Encoded protein: CSVPSGAGRPSDYTF.